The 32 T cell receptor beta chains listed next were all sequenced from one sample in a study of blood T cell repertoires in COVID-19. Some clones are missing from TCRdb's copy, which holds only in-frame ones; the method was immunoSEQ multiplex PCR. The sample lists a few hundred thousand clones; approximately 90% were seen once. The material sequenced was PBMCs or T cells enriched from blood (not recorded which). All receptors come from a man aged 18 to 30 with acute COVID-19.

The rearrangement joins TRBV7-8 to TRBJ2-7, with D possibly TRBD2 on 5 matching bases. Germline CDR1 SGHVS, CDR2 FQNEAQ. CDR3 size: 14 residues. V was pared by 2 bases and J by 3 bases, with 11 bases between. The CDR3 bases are TGTGCCAGCAGCTTATTTTCCAGCGGCTACGAGCAGTACTTC. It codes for CASSLFSSGYEQYF.

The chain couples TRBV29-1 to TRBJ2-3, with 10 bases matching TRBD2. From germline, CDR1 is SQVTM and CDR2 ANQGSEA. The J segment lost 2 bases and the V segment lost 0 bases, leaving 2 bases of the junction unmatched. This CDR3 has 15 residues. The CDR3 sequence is CSVEEGTSDTDTQYF. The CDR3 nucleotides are TGCAGCGTTGAAGAGGGGACTAGCGACACAGATACGCAGTATTTT.

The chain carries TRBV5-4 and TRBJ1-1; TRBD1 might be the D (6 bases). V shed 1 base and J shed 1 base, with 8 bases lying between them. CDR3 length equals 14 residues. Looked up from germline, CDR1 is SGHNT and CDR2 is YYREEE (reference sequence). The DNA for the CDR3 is TGTGCCAGCAGCTTGCGGACAGAGAACACTGAAGCTTTCTTT. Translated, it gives CASSLRTENTEAFF. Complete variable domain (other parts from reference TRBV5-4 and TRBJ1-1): ETGVTQSPTHLIKTRGQQVTLRCSSQSGHNTVSWYQQALGQGPQFIFQYYREEENGRGNFPPRFSGLQFPNYSSELNVNALELDDSALYLCASSLRTENTEAFFGQGTRLTVV.

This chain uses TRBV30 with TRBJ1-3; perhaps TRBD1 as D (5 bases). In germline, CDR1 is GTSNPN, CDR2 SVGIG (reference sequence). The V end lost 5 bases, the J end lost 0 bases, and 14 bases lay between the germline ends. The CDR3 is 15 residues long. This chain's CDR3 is CAWGGGLDSGNTIYF. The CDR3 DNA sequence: TGTGCCTGGGGCGGGGGACTAGACTCTGGAAACACCATATATTTT.

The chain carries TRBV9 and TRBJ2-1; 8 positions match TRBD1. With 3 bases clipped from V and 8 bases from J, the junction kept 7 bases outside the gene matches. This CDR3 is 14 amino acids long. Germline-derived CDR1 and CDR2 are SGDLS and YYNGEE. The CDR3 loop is CASSGPGQVHEQFF. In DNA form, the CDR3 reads TGTGCCAGCAGCGGTCCGGGACAGGTCCATGAGCAGTTCTTC.

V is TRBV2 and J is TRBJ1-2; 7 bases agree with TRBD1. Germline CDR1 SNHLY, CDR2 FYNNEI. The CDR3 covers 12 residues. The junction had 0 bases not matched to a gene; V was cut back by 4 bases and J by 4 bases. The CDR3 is CASSAGGYGYTF. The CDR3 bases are TGTGCCAGCAGTGCAGGGGGCTATGGCTACACCTTC.

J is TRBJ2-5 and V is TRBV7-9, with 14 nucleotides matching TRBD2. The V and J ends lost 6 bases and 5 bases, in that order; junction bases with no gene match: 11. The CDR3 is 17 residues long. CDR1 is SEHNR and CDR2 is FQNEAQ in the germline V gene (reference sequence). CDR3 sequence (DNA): TGTGCCAGCAGGCAAGGGACTAGCGGGAGTCTATTGGAGACCCAGTACTTC. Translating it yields CASRQGTSGSLLETQYF.

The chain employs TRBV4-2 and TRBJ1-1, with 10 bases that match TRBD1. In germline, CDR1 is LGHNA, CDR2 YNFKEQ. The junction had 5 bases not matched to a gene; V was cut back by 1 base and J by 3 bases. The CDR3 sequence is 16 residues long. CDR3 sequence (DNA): TGTGCCAGCAGCCAAGGGGACAGGGGTGTCGACACTGAAGCTTTCTTT. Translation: CASSQGDRGVDTEAFF.

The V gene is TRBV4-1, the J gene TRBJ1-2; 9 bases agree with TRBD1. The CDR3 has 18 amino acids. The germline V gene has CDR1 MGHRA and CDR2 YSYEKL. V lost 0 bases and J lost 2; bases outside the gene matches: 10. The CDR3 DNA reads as TGCGCCAGCAGCCAAGATCCGGGACAGGGTCACTTAAACTATGGCTACACCTTC. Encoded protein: CASSQDPGQGHLNYGYTF.

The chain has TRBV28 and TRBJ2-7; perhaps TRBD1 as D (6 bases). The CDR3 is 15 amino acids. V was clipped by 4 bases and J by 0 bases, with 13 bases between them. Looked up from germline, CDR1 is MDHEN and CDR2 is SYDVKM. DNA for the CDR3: TGTGCCAGCAGTTCAGGACAGATGCACTCCTACGAGCAGTACTTC. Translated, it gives CASSSGQMHSYEQYF.

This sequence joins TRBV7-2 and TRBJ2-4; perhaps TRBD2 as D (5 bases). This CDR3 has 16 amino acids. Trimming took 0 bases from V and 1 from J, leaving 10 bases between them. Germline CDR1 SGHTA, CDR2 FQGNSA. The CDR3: CASSLASVAAKNIQYF. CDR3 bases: TGTGCCAGCAGCTTAGCGTCGGTAGCGGCCAAAAACATTCAGTACTTC. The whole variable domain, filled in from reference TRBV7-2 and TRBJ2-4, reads GAGVSQSPSNKVTEKGKDVELRCDPISGHTALYWYRQSLGQGLEFLIYFQGNSAPDKSGLPSDRFSAERTGGSVSTLTIQRTQQEDSAVYLCASSLASVAAKNIQYFGAGTRLSVL.

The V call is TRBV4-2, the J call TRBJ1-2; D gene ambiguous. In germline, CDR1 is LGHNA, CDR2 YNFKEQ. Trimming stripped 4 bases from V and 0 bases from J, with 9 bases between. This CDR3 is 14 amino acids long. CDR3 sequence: CASSLGRPNYGYTF. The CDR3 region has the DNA TGTGCCAGCAGCCTGGGCCGTCCTAACTATGGCTACACCTTC.

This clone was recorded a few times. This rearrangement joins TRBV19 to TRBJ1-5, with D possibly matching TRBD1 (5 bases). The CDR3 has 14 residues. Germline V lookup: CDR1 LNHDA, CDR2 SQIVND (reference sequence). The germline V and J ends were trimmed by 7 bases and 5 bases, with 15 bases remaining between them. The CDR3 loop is CASIGRARYQPQHF. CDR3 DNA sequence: TGTGCCAGTATAGGCAGGGCGCGGTATCAGCCCCAGCATTTT.

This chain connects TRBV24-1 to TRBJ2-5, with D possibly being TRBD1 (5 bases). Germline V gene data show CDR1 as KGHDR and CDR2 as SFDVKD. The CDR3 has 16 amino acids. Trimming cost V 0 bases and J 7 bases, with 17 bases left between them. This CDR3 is CATSDLAGNTVGTQYF. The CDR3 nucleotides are TGTGCCACCAGTGATTTGGCAGGGAACACCGTTGGGACCCAGTACTTC.

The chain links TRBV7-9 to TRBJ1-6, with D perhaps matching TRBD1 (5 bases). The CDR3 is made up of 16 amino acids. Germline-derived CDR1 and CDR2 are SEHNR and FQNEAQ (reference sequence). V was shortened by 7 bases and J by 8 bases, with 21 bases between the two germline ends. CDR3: CASTDYQGGRDSPLHF. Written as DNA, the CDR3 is TGTGCCAGCACCGATTACCAGGGTGGAAGGGATTCACCCCTCCACTTT.

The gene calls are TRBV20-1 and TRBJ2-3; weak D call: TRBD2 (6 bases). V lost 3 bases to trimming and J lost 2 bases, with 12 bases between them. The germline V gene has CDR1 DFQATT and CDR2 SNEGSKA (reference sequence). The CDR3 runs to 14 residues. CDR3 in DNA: TGCAGTGCTAGTCTCCGGGACTCCACAGATACGCAGTATTTT. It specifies CSASLRDSTDTQYF.

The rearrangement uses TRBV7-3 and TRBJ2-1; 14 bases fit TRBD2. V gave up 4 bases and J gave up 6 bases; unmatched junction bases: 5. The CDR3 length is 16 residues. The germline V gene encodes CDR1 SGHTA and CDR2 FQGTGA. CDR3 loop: CASSSGLAGAGNEQFF. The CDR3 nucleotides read TGTGCCAGCAGCTCGGGACTAGCGGGAGCGGGCAATGAGCAGTTCTTC. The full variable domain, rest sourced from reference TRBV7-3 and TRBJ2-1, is GAGVSQTPSNKVTEKGKYVELRCDPISGHTALYWYRQSLGQGPEFLIYFQGTGAADDSGLPNDRFFAVRPEGSVSTLKIQRTERGDSAVYLCASSSGLAGAGNEQFFGPGTRLTVL.

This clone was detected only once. The CDR3 sequence: CASSPQSYNEQFF. The CDR3 coding sequence is TGTGCCAGCAGTCCCCAGTCCTACAATGAGCAGTTCTTC. The chain uses TRBV12-3 or TRBV12-4 and TRBJ2-1; D unclear. V gave up 5 bases and J gave up 1 base, with 6 bases separating them. This CDR3 is 13 amino acids long.

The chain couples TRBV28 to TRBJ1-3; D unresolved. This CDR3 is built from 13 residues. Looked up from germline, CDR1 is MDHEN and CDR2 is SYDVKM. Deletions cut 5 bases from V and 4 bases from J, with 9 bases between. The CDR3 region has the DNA TGTGCCAGCAGTCCGGCGGAGGGAAACACCATATATTTT. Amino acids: CASSPAEGNTIYF.

The CDR3: CASSLLRNNYGYTF. As DNA, the CDR3 is TGTGCCAGCAGCTTACTAAGAAACAACTATGGCTACACCTTC. This chain connects TRBV11-2 to TRBJ1-2; D remains ambiguous. The germline V gene encodes CDR1 SGHAT and CDR2 FQNNGV. Trimming took off 2 bases at V and 2 bases at J, with 9 bases between the two ends. The CDR3 consists of 14 residues.

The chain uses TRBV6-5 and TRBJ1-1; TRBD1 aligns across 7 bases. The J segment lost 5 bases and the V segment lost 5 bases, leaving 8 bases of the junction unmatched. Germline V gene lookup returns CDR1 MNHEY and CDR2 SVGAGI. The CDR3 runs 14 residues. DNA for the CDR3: TGTGCCAGCAGTATCGACAGGGATGGAACTGAAGCTTTCTTT. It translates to CASSIDRDGTEAFF.

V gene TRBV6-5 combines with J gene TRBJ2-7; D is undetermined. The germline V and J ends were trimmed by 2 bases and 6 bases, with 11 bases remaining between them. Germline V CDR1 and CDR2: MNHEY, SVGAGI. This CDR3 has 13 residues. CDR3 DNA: TGTGCCAGCAGTTACGGGTTTCCGGGCGAGCAGTACTTC. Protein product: CASSYGFPGEQYF.

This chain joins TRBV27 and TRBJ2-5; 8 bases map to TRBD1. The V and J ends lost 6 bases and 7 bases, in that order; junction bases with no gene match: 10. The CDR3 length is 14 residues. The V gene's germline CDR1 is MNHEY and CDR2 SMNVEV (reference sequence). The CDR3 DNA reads TGTGCCAGCAGGGGGCAGGGGGCGCAGGGGACCCAGTACTTC. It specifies CASRGQGAQGTQYF.

The CDR3 DNA reads TGTGCCAGCAGCCTTTTCAGCTACGAGCAGTACTTC. It translates to CASSLFSYEQYF. This chain links TRBV7-9 with TRBJ2-7; no clear D gene. V was pared by 5 bases and J by 3 bases, with 8 bases between. The CDR3 has 12 residues. Germline V gene lookup returns CDR1 SEHNR and CDR2 FQNEAQ (reference sequence). Complete variable domain (other parts from reference TRBV7-9 and TRBJ2-7): DTGVSQNPRHKITKRGQNVTFRCDPISEHNRLYWYRQTLGQGPEFLTYFQNEAQLEKSRLLSDRFSAERPKGSFSTLEIQRTEQGDSAMYLCASSLFSYEQYFGPGTRLTVT.

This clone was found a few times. The CDR3, as DNA: TGTGCCAGCAGAGCAAATTCCAACACTGAAGCTTTCTTT. Its protein product is CASRANSNTEAFF. V usage is TRBV28 and J usage is TRBJ1-1; D not certain. The germline V and J ends were trimmed by 6 bases and 2 bases, with 10 bases remaining between them. This CDR3 contains 13 residues. Per the germline V gene, CDR1 is MDHEN and CDR2 is SYDVKM.

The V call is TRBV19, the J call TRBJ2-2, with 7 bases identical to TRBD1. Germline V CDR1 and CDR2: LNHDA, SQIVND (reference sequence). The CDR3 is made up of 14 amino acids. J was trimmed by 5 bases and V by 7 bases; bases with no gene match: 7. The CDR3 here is CASKMTGRTGELFF. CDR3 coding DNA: TGTGCCAGTAAGATGACAGGGCGAACCGGGGAGCTGTTTTTT.

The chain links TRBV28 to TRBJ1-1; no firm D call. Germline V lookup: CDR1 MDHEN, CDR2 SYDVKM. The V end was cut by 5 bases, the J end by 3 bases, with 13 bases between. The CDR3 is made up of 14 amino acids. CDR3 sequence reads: CASSILLGDTEAFF. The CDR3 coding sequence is TGTGCCAGCAGTATACTCTTGGGCGACACTGAAGCTTTCTTT. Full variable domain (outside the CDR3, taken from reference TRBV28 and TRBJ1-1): DVKVTQSSRYLVKRTGEKVFLECVQDMDHENMFWYRQDPGLGLRLIYFSYDVKMKEKGDIPEGYSVSREKKERFSLILESASTNQTSMYLCASSILLGDTEAFFGQGTRLTVV.

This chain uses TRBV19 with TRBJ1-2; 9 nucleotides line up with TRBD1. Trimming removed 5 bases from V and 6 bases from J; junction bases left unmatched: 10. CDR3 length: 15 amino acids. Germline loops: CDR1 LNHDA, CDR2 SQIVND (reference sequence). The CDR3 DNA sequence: TGTGCCAGTAGTGGATATCCCGGGACAGGGAATGGCTACACCTTC. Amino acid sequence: CASSGYPGTGNGYTF.

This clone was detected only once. In DNA form, the CDR3 reads TGTGCCAGCGCGGTTGTAGGGGGGGTCTACGAGCAGTACTTC. Protein sequence: CASAVVGGVYEQYF. The V call is TRBV6-5, the J call TRBJ2-7; D is possibly TRBD2 (7 bases). The CDR3 loop spans 14 amino acids. In germline, CDR1 is MNHEY, CDR2 SVGAGI. Trimming shortened V by 8 bases and J by 3 bases, and 17 bases separated the two germline ends.

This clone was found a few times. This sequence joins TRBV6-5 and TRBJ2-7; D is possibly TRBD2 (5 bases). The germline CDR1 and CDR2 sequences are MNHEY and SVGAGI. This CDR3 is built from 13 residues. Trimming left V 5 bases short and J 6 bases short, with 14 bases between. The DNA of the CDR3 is TGTGCCAGCAGTAGACCATCCGAGGGCGAGCAGTACTTC. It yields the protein CASSRPSEGEQYF.

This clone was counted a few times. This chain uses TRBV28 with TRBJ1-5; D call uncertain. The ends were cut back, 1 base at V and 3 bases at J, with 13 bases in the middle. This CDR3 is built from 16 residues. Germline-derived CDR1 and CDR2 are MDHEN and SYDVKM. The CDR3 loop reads CASSLFVGENNQPQHF. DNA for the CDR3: TGTGCCAGCAGTTTATTTGTCGGGGAGAACAATCAGCCCCAGCATTTT.

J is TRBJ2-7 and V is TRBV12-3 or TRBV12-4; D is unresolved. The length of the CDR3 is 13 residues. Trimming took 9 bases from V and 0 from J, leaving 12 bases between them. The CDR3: CASTPQISYEQYF. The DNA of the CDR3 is TGTGCCAGTACACCACAGATCTCCTACGAGCAGTACTTC.